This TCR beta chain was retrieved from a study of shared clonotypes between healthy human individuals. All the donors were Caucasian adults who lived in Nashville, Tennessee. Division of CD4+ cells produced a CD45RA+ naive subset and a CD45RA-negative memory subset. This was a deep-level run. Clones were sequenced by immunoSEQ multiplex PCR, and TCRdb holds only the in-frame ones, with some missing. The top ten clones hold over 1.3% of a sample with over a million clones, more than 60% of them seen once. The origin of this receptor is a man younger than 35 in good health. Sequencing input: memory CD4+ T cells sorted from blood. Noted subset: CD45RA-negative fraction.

The CDR3 sequence: CASSRQGMAGANVLTF. CDR3 in DNA: TGTGCCAGCTCACGACAGGGTATGGCTGGGGCCAACGTCCTGACTTTC. The genes are TRBV18 and TRBJ2-6; TRBD1 matches at 7 bases. The junction had 5 bases not matched to a gene; V was cut back by 4 bases and J by 2 bases. The CDR3 sequence is 16 residues long. Germline CDR1 reads KGHSH; CDR2 reads LQKENI.